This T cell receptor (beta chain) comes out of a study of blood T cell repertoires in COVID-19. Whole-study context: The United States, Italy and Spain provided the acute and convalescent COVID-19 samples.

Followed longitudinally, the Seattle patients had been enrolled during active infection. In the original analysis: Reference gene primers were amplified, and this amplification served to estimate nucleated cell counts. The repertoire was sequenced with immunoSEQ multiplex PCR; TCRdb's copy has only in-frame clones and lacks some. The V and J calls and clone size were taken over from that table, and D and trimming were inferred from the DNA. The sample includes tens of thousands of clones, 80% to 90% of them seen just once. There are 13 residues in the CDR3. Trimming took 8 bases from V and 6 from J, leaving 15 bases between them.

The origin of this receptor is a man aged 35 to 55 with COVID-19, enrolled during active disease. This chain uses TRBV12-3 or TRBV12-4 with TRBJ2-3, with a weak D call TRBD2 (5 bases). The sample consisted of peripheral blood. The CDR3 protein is CASFSVGGDTQYF. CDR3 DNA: TGTGCCAGCTTCTCGGTGGGCGGGGATACGCAGTATTTT.